This TCR beta chain emerged from a study of blood T cell repertoires in COVID-19. Overall study context: Specimens from acute and convalescent COVID-19 originated in the United States, Italy and Spain.

V gave up 1 base and J gave up 7 bases, with 16 bases separating them. This CDR3 is built from 16 residues. CDR1 MGHRA and CDR2 YSYEKL come from the germline V gene. TCRdb's copy holds only in-frame clones and misses some; the assay was immunoSEQ multiplex PCR. The sample includes a few hundred thousand clones, around 83% seen only once; the top ten take about 4.9%. In terms of age and location, participants ranged from about 18 to 89 years and lived in about two dozen US areas. Donors in Cohort 3 counted as recovered after two negative PCRs, clearance, or symptom resolution. The V and J genes are TRBV4-1 and TRBJ2-2, with D perhaps TRBD1 (6 bases). Specimen: PBMCs or T cells enriched from blood (not recorded which). This receptor was obtained from a woman aged 45-65 years who had recovered from COVID-19. The CDR3: CASSQVRVTGSGELFF. DNA for the CDR3: TGCGCCAGCAGCCAAGTAAGAGTTACAGGGAGCGGGGAGCTGTTTTTT.